The 32 T cell receptor beta chains presented below share a single source sample, sequenced in a study of T cells in Graves' hyperthyroidism and ophthalmopathy (dated by TCRdb to between 2018 and 2020). The library was built by means of multiplex PCR. TCRdb names Illumina HiSeq 2000 as the instrument used. The TCR beta CDR3 regions were amplified from RNA transcripts. For the first round of RT-PCR on the TCR CDR3, the HTBI primer set was used together with the Qiagen OneStep RT-PCR kit. TCRdb trimmed the raw reads at Q25, called clones with MiXCR and kept productive beta chains. Each record represents a unique CDR3 protein, reported with the most common genes and DNA among its rows. A total of some 510,000 distinct CDR3 sequences appear in this sample, around 21% of them only once. The ten largest clonotypes hold approximately 25% of the sample. The source material was blood. The receptors stem from a man younger than 35 with Graves' hyperthyroidism.

In this sample, this clonotype turned up many times. V and J are TRBV19 and TRBJ2-2; D gene ambiguous. Germline CDR1 and CDR2: LNHDA and SQIVND (reference sequence). CDR3 length: 15 residues. V lost 5 bases, J lost 1 base, and 11 bases lay in between. The CDR3 region has the DNA TGTGCCAGTAGTGTTATGCCGAAGAACACCGGGGAGCTGTTTTTT. It encodes CASSVMPKNTGELFF.

The sample holds many counts of this clonotype. The rearrangement uses TRBV29-1 and TRBJ2-1; the match to TRBD2 covers 8 bases. V lost 4 bases to trimming and J lost 10 bases; unmatched junction nucleotides: 6. The CDR3 is made up of 12 amino acids. CDR1 SQVTM and CDR2 ANQGSEA come from the germline V gene. CDR3 DNA sequence: TGCAGCGTTGTCCGTATAGCGGGGGAGCAGTTCTTC. Protein: CSVVRIAGEQFF.

This clonotype was found many times. This rearrangement joins TRBV12-3 or TRBV12-4 to TRBJ2-5; perhaps TRBD1 as D (5 bases). V gave up 5 bases and J gave up 5 bases, with 15 bases separating them. The CDR3 is 14 residues long. CDR3 bases: TGTGCCAGCAGTACTTTAGGGCACAGGGAGACCCAGTACTTC. This codes for CASSTLGHRETQYF.

This clonotype was seen ten or more times. V gene TRBV20-1 combines with J gene TRBJ1-5; D is unresolved. The CDR3 runs 13 residues. The ends were cut back, 6 bases at V and 1 base at J, with 10 bases in the middle. The germline V gene has CDR1 DFQATT and CDR2 SNEGSKA (reference sequence). The CDR3: CSARTRSNQPQHF. Here the CDR3 DNA reads TGCAGTGCCCGTACACGGAGCAATCAGCCCCAGCATTTT.

The chain is built from TRBV20-1 and TRBJ2-7, with D tentatively TRBD2 (5 bases). This CDR3 spans 19 amino acids. Trimming left V 8 bases short and J 0 bases short, with 32 bases between. In germline, CDR1 is DFQATT, CDR2 SNEGSKA (reference sequence). For the CDR3, the DNA is TGCAGTTACCCTCCTTTTGGACGGGATTCTAAACCGAGCTCCTACGAGCAGTACTTC. Translation: CSYPPFGRDSKPSSYEQYF.

This clonotype was counted ten times or more. This sequence joins TRBV7-9 and TRBJ2-5; D is tentatively TRBD1 or TRBD2 (6 bases each). The CDR3 contains 13 residues. Trimming shortened V by 7 bases and J by 2 bases, and 11 bases separated the two germline ends. Germline CDR1 reads SEHNR; CDR2 reads FQNEAQ (reference sequence). The CDR3 is CASIGGRQETQYF. The CDR3 nucleotides are TGTGCCAGCATCGGGGGCCGGCAAGAGACCCAGTACTTC.

This clonotype was recorded at least ten times. The chain has TRBV20-1 and TRBJ2-3; 13 bases map to TRBD2. The CDR3 covers 15 residues. Germline V gives CDR1 DFQATT, CDR2 SNEGSKA (reference sequence). J was trimmed by 6 bases and V by 3 bases; bases with no gene match: 6. CDR3 nucleotide sequence: TGCAGTGCTAGGGGAACTAGCGGGGGGGTGGATACGCAGTATTTT. This gives the protein CSARGTSGGVDTQYF.

This clonotype was seen once. The CDR3 region is CAWSVKENYGYTF. Written as DNA, the CDR3 is TGTGCCTGGAGTGTAAAGGAGAACTATGGCTACACCTTC. The chain links TRBV30 to TRBJ1-2; no firm D call. Germline V lookup: CDR1 GTSNPN, CDR2 SVGIG (reference sequence). Trimming pared 0 bases from V and 2 bases from J, leaving 7 bases between. The CDR3 has 13 amino acids.

The rearrangement joins TRBV5-1 to TRBJ1-1, with 7 bases matching TRBD1. Germline CDR1 is SGHRS and CDR2 is YFSETQ. The trim removed 2 bases at V and 7 bases at J, leaving 11 bases unmatched. The CDR3 has 15 amino acids. For the CDR3, the DNA is TGCGCCAGCAGCTTCGGACAGGCCGATCCCCTTGAAGCTTTCTTT. The encoded protein is CASSFGQADPLEAFF.

This clonotype was seen at least ten times. For the CDR3, the DNA is TGCAGTGCGATCAAGAACACTGAAGCTTTCTTT. Translating it yields CSAIKNTEAFF. The chain uses TRBV20-1 and TRBJ1-1; D remains unclear. This CDR3 is built from 11 residues. Trimming removed 6 bases at V and 1 base at J, with 6 bases between. Looked up from germline, CDR1 is DFQATT and CDR2 is SNEGSKA (reference sequence).

This clonotype was picked up many times. This sequence joins TRBV11-2 and TRBJ1-1, with 7 bases identical to TRBD1. J lost 11 bases, V lost 4 bases, and 16 bases had no gene match. The CDR3 is 15 amino acids. The germline CDR1 and CDR2 sequences are SGHAT and FQNNGV. CDR3 in DNA: TGTGCCAGCAGCTCACTGACTGACAGGGCGGTGGCGGCTTTCTTT. Encoded protein: CASSSLTDRAVAAFF.

This rearrangement joins TRBV11-2 to TRBJ2-7, with unresolved D. In germline, CDR1 is SGHAT, CDR2 FQNNGV. The CDR3 sequence is 14 residues long. The V end lost 0 bases, the J end lost 6 bases, and 12 bases lay between the germline ends. The CDR3 here is CASSLEGRWGEQYF. The CDR3 coding sequence is TGTGCCAGCAGCTTAGAAGGTCGGTGGGGCGAGCAGTACTTC.

V and J are TRBV6-1 and TRBJ1-1, with TRBD1 matching over 7 bases. The CDR3 contains 13 residues. V was pared by 8 bases and J by 5 bases, with 8 bases of the junction left unmatched. CDR1 is MNHNS and CDR2 is SASEGT in the germline V gene. Written as DNA, the CDR3 is TGTGCCAGCGGACAGGCGGAGGGAACTGAAGCTTTCTTT. Amino acid sequence: CASGQAEGTEAFF.

There are many counts of this clonotype. The V gene is TRBV6-2 or TRBV6-3, the J gene TRBJ1-2; possible D gene TRBD1, 5 bases. The CDR3 totals 15 residues. The V end was cut by 3 bases, the J end by 0 bases, with 11 bases between. Germline-derived CDR1 and CDR2 are MNHEY and SVGEGT. In DNA, the CDR3 is TGTGCCAGCAGTTATGAGGACAAAGCTAACTATGGCTACACCTTC. It encodes CASSYEDKANYGYTF.

This clonotype appeared many times. The CDR3 spells CATTPEGNQPQHF. CDR3 bases: TGTGCCACCACCCCTGAGGGGAATCAGCCCCAGCATTTT. The chain uses TRBV12-3 or TRBV12-4 and TRBJ1-5; the D gene is possibly TRBD1 (5 bases). The V and J ends lost 10 bases and 4 bases respectively, with 14 bases between them. There are 13 residues in the CDR3.

This chain uses TRBV10-3 with TRBJ1-5, with 11 bases lining up with TRBD1. The trim removed 10 bases at V and 9 bases at J, leaving 14 bases unmatched. Germline V gene sequence: CDR1 ENHRY, CDR2 SYGVKD. The CDR3 contains 15 residues. CDR3: CATSAGTGGTMPQHF. The DNA for the CDR3 is TGTGCCACCAGCGCAGGGACAGGGGGGACAATGCCCCAGCATTTT.

This chain links TRBV12-5 with TRBJ1-5; D call uncertain. V was clipped by 7 bases and J by 0 bases, with 16 bases between them. There are 16 residues in the CDR3. Germline assignment: CDR1 LGHNT and CDR2 FRNRAP. This chain's CDR3 is CASALHWTDSNQPQHF. The CDR3, as DNA: TGTGCTAGTGCCTTGCATTGGACGGATAGCAATCAGCCCCAGCATTTT.

The sample holds many counts of this clonotype. CDR3: CASSIGVNTEAFF. CDR3 in DNA: TGTGCCAGTAGTATTGGGGTAAACACTGAAGCTTTCTTT. The genes are TRBV19 and TRBJ1-1; D remains unclear. The V gene lost 3 bases and the J gene lost 2 bases, with 7 bases spanning the gap. Per the germline V gene, CDR1 is LNHDA and CDR2 is SQIVND (reference sequence). This CDR3 comprises 13 residues.

V and J are TRBV28 and TRBJ2-7, with D uncertain. In germline, CDR1 is MDHEN, CDR2 SYDVKM. The CDR3 covers 12 residues. Trimming took off 3 bases at V and 7 bases at J, with 10 bases between the two ends. The CDR3 is CASSLGWLEQYF. Here the CDR3 DNA reads TGTGCCAGCAGTTTGGGGTGGTTAGAGCAGTACTTC. Combining the CDR3 with reference TRBV28 and TRBJ2-7 gives the whole variable domain DVKVTQSSRYLVKRTGEKVFLECVQDMDHENMFWYRQDPGLGLRLIYFSYDVKMKEKGDIPEGYSVSREKKERFSLILESASTNQTSMYLCASSLGWLEQYFGPGTRLTVT.

This clonotype was counted at least ten times. This chain links TRBV2 with TRBJ1-2; TRBD1 matches 7 bases. V dropped 5 bases and J dropped 4; count of bases not matched to a gene: 4. CDR1 is SNHLY and CDR2 is FYNNEI in the germline V gene. This CDR3 is 13 amino acids long. Written as DNA, the CDR3 is TGTGCCAGCAGTCGTACAGGGGCCTATGGCTACACCTTC. As protein: CASSRTGAYGYTF.

The rearrangement uses TRBV6-2 or TRBV6-3 and TRBJ1-2; the match to TRBD1 covers 11 bases. J gave up 6 bases and V 6 bases, and 6 bases lay outside the gene matches. This CDR3 has 14 amino acids. The germline V gene encodes CDR1 MNHEY and CDR2 SVGEGT. The CDR3 nucleotides are TGTGCCAGCAGGAGGACAGGGGGCCGGGATGGCTACACCTTC. This codes for CASRRTGGRDGYTF.

This chain uses TRBV6-1 with TRBJ1-1; D is undetermined. Trimming pared 7 bases from V and 5 bases from J, leaving 11 bases between. Germline V gives CDR1 MNHNS, CDR2 SASEGT. This CDR3 is 12 amino acids long. This chain's CDR3 is CASINPGTEAFF. As DNA, the CDR3 is TGTGCCAGCATCAACCCGGGGACTGAAGCTTTCTTT.

This clonotype was found many times. The rearrangement links TRBV11-2 to TRBJ1-1; no reliable D call. The germline V gene has CDR1 SGHAT and CDR2 FQNNGV. The CDR3 sequence is 14 residues long. V lost 3 bases and J 4 bases, leaving 12 bases between the germline ends. This CDR3 reads CASSLGGYSTEAFF. The CDR3 bases are TGTGCCAGCAGCTTGGGAGGGTACTCCACTGAAGCTTTCTTT.

The chain recombines TRBV4-1 with TRBJ2-5; D assignment may be TRBD1 or TRBD2 (5 bases each). Per germline, CDR1 MGHRA and CDR2 YSYEKL. The length of the CDR3 is 15 residues. Trimming shortened V by 3 bases and J by 1 base, and 12 bases separated the two germline ends. CDR3 region: CASSHVGAGQETQYF. As DNA, the CDR3 is TGCGCCAGCAGCCATGTCGGGGCGGGCCAAGAGACCCAGTACTTC.

This clonotype showed up just a few times. The gene calls are TRBV29-1 and TRBJ2-7; D tentatively reads TRBD1 or TRBD2 (5 bases each). Trimming shortened V by 4 bases and J by 0 bases, and 19 bases separated the two germline ends. CDR3 size: 16 residues. Germline loops: CDR1 SQVTM, CDR2 ANQGSEA. CDR3 region: CSVVLLRQRSSYEQYF. The DNA of the CDR3 is TGCAGCGTTGTACTATTAAGACAGCGGAGCTCCTACGAGCAGTACTTC.

There are many counts of this clonotype. The J gene is TRBJ2-5, the V gene TRBV11-2, with D possibly matching TRBD2 (7 bases). The V end was cut by 1 base, the J end by 3 bases, with 12 bases between. The CDR3 contains 15 residues. Per the germline V gene, CDR1 is SGHAT and CDR2 is FQNNGV. The CDR3 here is CASSLVAGAEETQYF. The CDR3 bases are TGTGCCAGCAGCTTAGTCGCGGGGGCCGAAGAGACCCAGTACTTC. The variable domain in full, with the rest retrieved from reference TRBV11-2 and TRBJ2-5, is EAGVAQSPRYKIIEKRQSVAFWCNPISGHATLYWYQQILGQGPKLLIQFQNNGVVDDSQLPKDRFSAERLKGVDSTLKIQPAKLEDSAVYLCASSLVAGAEETQYFGPGTRLLVL.

The chain uses TRBV13 and TRBJ1-2; D is possibly TRBD1 (6 bases). The CDR3 loop spans 13 amino acids. CDR1 and CDR2 (germline): PRHDT, FYEKMQ (reference sequence). V lost 5 bases and J 8 bases, leaving 15 bases between the germline ends. CDR3 DNA: TGTGCCAGCAGCGTCACAGGGAGGGAAGGCTACACCTTC. This gives the protein CASSVTGREGYTF.

This clonotype was seen a handful of times. An end of the junction differs from the germline gene, which may be a read error. The gene calls are TRBV5-1 and TRBJ2-2; D is uncertain. The CDR3 has 14 amino acids. In germline, CDR1 is SGHRS, CDR2 YFSETQ. CDR3 coding DNA: TGCGCCAGCAGCTCCCCCCGGAACTCCGGGGAGCTGTTTTTT. Residues: CASSSPRNSGELFF.

In its sample, this clonotype was seen a few times. The CDR3 region has the DNA TGCAGTGCTAGAGAGCGGGACTACGAGCAGTACTTC. Translation: CSARERDYEQYF. The V gene is TRBV20-1, the J gene TRBJ2-7, with D perhaps TRBD2 (6 bases). This CDR3 contains 12 residues. The V end was cut by 0 bases, the J end by 3 bases, with 6 bases between. CDR1 and CDR2 (germline): DFQATT, SNEGSKA (reference sequence).

The chain is built from TRBV6-1 and TRBJ1-2; possible D gene TRBD1, 6 bases. This CDR3 comprises 19 residues. Deletions cut 4 bases from V and 5 bases from J, with 29 bases between. The germline V gene encodes CDR1 MNHNS and CDR2 SASEGT. This CDR3 reads CASSGGPTGARTFLYGYTF. DNA for the CDR3: TGTGCCAGCAGTGGGGGTCCCACGGGGGCGAGGACCTTTCTTTATGGCTACACCTTC.

This clonotype was counted many times. The chain recombines TRBV20-1 with TRBJ1-1, with D unclear. The ends were cut back, 6 bases at V and 8 bases at J, with 19 bases in the middle. Per the germline V gene, CDR1 is DFQATT and CDR2 is SNEGSKA (reference sequence). The CDR3 extends over 13 amino acids. In DNA, the CDR3 is TGCAGTGCCCCCTTGACACCCTCCAACGAAGCTTTCTTT. Its protein is CSAPLTPSNEAFF.

This clonotype was seen repeatedly, ten times or more. The chain combines TRBV30 with TRBJ1-2; 7 positions agree with TRBD1. Looked up from germline, CDR1 is GTSNPN and CDR2 is SVGIG (reference sequence). Losses at the gene ends were 5 bases for V and 7 bases for J; bases not matched to a gene: 7. The CDR3 is 12 residues long. DNA of the CDR3: TGTGCCTGGTCGACAGGGATTTCTGGCTACACCTTC. Protein: CAWSTGISGYTF.